Following are 22 T cell receptor beta chains from one sample sequenced in a study of blood T cell repertoires in COVID-19. Data came from immunoSEQ multiplex PCR; TCRdb stores just in-frame clones and leaves some out. The profile shows about 200,000 clones, over 70% of them singletons. Sample: peripheral blood. These receptors were collected from a woman aged 65 to 85 with acute or convalescent COVID-19.

This clone was recorded at least ten times. The genes are TRBV6-5 and TRBJ2-1, with D maybe TRBD1 (6 bases). Deletions cut 7 bases from V and 1 base from J, with 14 bases between. Germline loops: CDR1 MNHEY, CDR2 SVGAGI. The CDR3 consists of 15 residues. This CDR3 is CASTPRGNSYNEQFF. CDR3 bases: TGTGCCAGCACCCCCAGGGGTAATTCCTACAATGAGCAGTTCTTC.

This clone was counted a single time. The V gene is TRBV5-1, the J gene TRBJ1-1; D may be TRBD1 (6 bases). Between the trimmed V and J ends, which lost 5 bases and 4 bases, there was a span of 18 bases. Germline V CDR1 and CDR2: SGHRS, YFSETQ. This CDR3 comprises 15 residues. The CDR3 DNA reads TGCGCCAGCAGACAGGCCACACAGGGTAGCACTGAAGCTTTCTTT. Amino acid sequence: CASRQATQGSTEAFF. The variable domain in full, with the rest retrieved from reference TRBV5-1 and TRBJ1-1, is KAGVTQTPRYLIKTRGQQVTLSCSPISGHRSVSWYQQTPGQGLQFLFEYFSETQRNKGNFPGRFSGRQFSNSRSEMNVSTLELGDSALYLCASRQATQGSTEAFFGQGTRLTVV.

This sequence joins TRBV28 and TRBJ2-1; possibly TRBD2 for D (5 bases). The germline V and J ends were trimmed by 2 bases and 5 bases, with 16 bases remaining between them. This CDR3 region has 16 residues. The germline CDR1 and CDR2 sequences are MDHEN and SYDVKM. The CDR3 DNA sequence: TGTGCCAGCAGTTTACTTACAGACTATCCCCACAATGAGCAGTTCTTC. It translates to CASSLLTDYPHNEQFF.

This clone was found once. The chain joins TRBV5-1 to TRBJ2-2; D not certain. The V end was cut by 4 bases, the J end by 0 bases, with 13 bases between. Germline loops: CDR1 SGHRS, CDR2 YFSETQ. The CDR3 covers 16 residues. CDR3 DNA: TGCGCCAGCAGCCCCCGAGGCAGCACGAACACCGGGGAGCTGTTTTTT. Amino acids: CASSPRGSTNTGELFF.

This chain joins TRBV28 and TRBJ1-1, with D perhaps matching TRBD1 (6 bases). V was cut by 4 bases and J by 5 bases, with 11 bases left in between. The CDR3 length is 13 residues. The germline CDR1 and CDR2 sequences are MDHEN and SYDVKM. CDR3 amino acids: CASSSQGTTEAFF. CDR3 sequence (DNA): TGTGCCAGCAGTTCACAGGGAACGACTGAAGCTTTCTTT.

V gene TRBV7-8 combines with J gene TRBJ2-6; 8 bases align to TRBD2. Germline V gene lookup returns CDR1 SGHVS and CDR2 FQNEAQ. There are 17 residues in the CDR3. V trimming: 2 bases; J trimming: 0 bases; junction bases outside the gene matches: 3. The CDR3 is CASSLPSGGSGANVLTF. CDR3 DNA: TGTGCCAGCAGCTTACCGAGCGGGGGCTCTGGGGCCAACGTCCTGACTTTC.

Only one count was recorded for this clone. V and J are TRBV19 and TRBJ1-3; unclear D gene. The CDR3 is 14 residues long. CDR1 is LNHDA, CDR2 SQIVND, per germline (reference sequence). The V end lost 6 bases, the J end lost 4 bases, and 13 bases lay between the germline ends. For the CDR3, the DNA is TGTGCCAGTAGACGGACCGAGGGCGGAAACACCATATATTTT. This encodes CASRRTEGGNTIYF.

This clone came up a few times. The CDR3 loop is CASSFVAGEQFF. CDR3 coding DNA: TGCGCCAGCAGCTTCGTAGCGGGAGAGCAGTTCTTC. The chain has TRBV5-1 and TRBJ2-1; TRBD2 aligns across 8 bases. V lost 2 bases to trimming and J lost 10 bases; unmatched junction nucleotides: 2. Germline CDR1 SGHRS, CDR2 YFSETQ. The CDR3 contains 12 residues.

The chain couples TRBV6-5 to TRBJ1-1, with TRBD1 as a possible D gene (5 bases). Germline V gene sequence: CDR1 MNHEY, CDR2 SVGAGI. This CDR3 is 15 amino acids long. V was cut by 0 bases and J by 2 bases, with 10 bases left in between. The CDR3 DNA follows: TGTGCCAGCAGTTACTCCTGGCAGGGCAACACTGAAGCTTTCTTT. This encodes CASSYSWQGNTEAFF.

Only a few counts were recorded for this clone. This rearrangement joins TRBV2 to TRBJ2-4; TRBD2 aligns across 15 bases. Germline CDR1 is SNHLY and CDR2 is FYNNEI. The J segment lost 2 bases and the V segment lost 2 bases, leaving 7 bases of the junction unmatched. The CDR3 is 19 amino acids. In nucleotides, the CDR3 is TGTGCCAGCAGTGAACAGGCTGGGACTAGCGGGAGGCCCAAAAACATTCAGTACTTC. Residues: CASSEQAGTSGRPKNIQYF.

The chain has TRBV14 and TRBJ2-1; 8 bases fit TRBD2. Trimming cost V 1 base and J 3 bases; bases outside gene matches: 2. Germline V CDR1 and CDR2: SGHDN, FVKESK. The CDR3 loop spans 15 amino acids. As DNA, the CDR3 is TGTGCCAGCAGCCAAGCGGGAGGGAACTACAATGAGCAGTTCTTC. This gives the protein CASSQAGGNYNEQFF.

The V call is TRBV6-1, the J call TRBJ2-2; 12 bases match TRBD2. V lost 4 bases, J lost 4 bases, and 4 bases stayed unmatched. The CDR3 contains 16 residues. From germline, CDR1 is MNHNS and CDR2 SASEGT. The CDR3 protein is CASSGLAGAGTGELFF. CDR3 bases: TGTGCCAGCAGTGGACTAGCGGGAGCCGGCACCGGGGAGCTGTTTTTT.

A few counts support this clone. V usage is TRBV7-9 and J usage is TRBJ2-5; no clear D gene. Germline CDR1 reads SEHNR; CDR2 reads FQNEAQ (reference sequence). The CDR3 covers 13 residues. Trimming removed 4 bases from V and 5 bases from J, with 11 bases in between. CDR3 nucleotide sequence: TGTGCCAGCAGCTCCCCCCTCGGGGAGACCCAGTACTTC. Its protein is CASSSPLGETQYF.

Turning to this clone: The sample contains more than one DNA sequence encoding this CDR3. The chain is built from TRBV18 and TRBJ2-3, with 12 positions matching TRBD2. V was clipped by 2 bases and J by 2 bases; unmatched bases: 2. This CDR3 has 16 residues. The germline V gene encodes CDR1 KGHSH and CDR2 LQKENI. The CDR3 loop reads CASSPGLAGSTDTQYF. The CDR3 DNA reads as TGTGCCAGCTCACCAGGACTAGCGGGATCCACAGATACGCAGTATTTT.

The genes are TRBV21-1 and TRBJ1-5; the table names TRBD1, a call not compared with the DNA. TRBV21-1 is labeled a pseudogene. This CDR3 spans 13 amino acids. CDR3 sequence (DNA): TGTGCCACCCGGGGCAGGGGTGTAAAGCCCCAGCATTTT. This encodes CATRGRGVKPQHF.

The rearrangement joins TRBV28 to TRBJ1-2, with 7 bases aligning to TRBD1. Germline assignment: CDR1 MDHEN and CDR2 SYDVKM. The J segment lost 4 bases and the V segment lost 5 bases, leaving 16 bases of the junction unmatched. CDR3 length equals 17 residues. CDR3 residues: CASSEPLRQGAPYGYTF. The DNA of the CDR3 is TGTGCCAGCAGTGAACCTTTGAGACAGGGAGCCCCCTATGGCTACACCTTC.

V gene TRBV2 combines with J gene TRBJ2-3; 11 nucleotides match TRBD1. This CDR3 has 16 amino acids. Germline V gene data show CDR1 as SNHLY and CDR2 as FYNNEI. After removal of 6 bases from V and 3 bases from J, the junction contained 8 bases not matched to a gene. CDR3 nucleotide sequence: TGTGCCAGCAGGGCCCCGGGACAGGGGGGAACAGATACGCAGTATTTT. It yields the protein CASRAPGQGGTDTQYF.

The chain employs TRBV11-2 and TRBJ2-1; 7 bases fit TRBD1. The V and J ends lost 5 bases and 8 bases, in that order; junction bases with no gene match: 12. Germline assignment: CDR1 SGHAT and CDR2 FQNNGV. This CDR3 comprises 15 residues. The CDR3: CASSPRQGGRYEQFF. The CDR3 region has the DNA TGTGCCAGCAGCCCCCGACAGGGTGGGCGGTATGAGCAGTTCTTC.

The rearrangement links TRBV10-2 to TRBJ1-2; D perhaps matches TRBD1 (5 bases). Germline V gene lookup returns CDR1 WSHSY and CDR2 SAAADI. This CDR3 comprises 16 residues. Between the trimmed V and J ends, which lost 7 bases and 4 bases, there was a span of 22 bases. The CDR3 here is CASTDREPWTPYGYTF. The CDR3, as DNA: TGCGCCAGCACCGACCGTGAACCCTGGACACCCTATGGCTACACCTTC.

This clone was seen more than once but under ten times. The rearrangement links TRBV4-2 to TRBJ1-6; 9 nucleotides agree with TRBD1. The CDR3 is made up of 16 amino acids. The V and J ends lost 5 bases and 6 bases, in that order; junction bases with no gene match: 8. Germline V gives CDR1 LGHNA, CDR2 YNFKEQ. CDR3 bases: TGTGCCAGCAGCTTTATTACGGGACAGGGTAATTCACCCCTCCACTTT. Its translation: CASSFITGQGNSPLHF.

This clone was counted many times. The chain links TRBV24-1 to TRBJ2-5, with D unresolved. CDR1 and CDR2 from the germline V gene are KGHDR and SFDVKD. V was trimmed by 3 bases and J by 2 bases, leaving 6 bases between them. The CDR3 has 13 residues. The CDR3 nucleotides are TGTGCCACCAGTGATGGGCAGCAAGAGACCCAGTACTTC. Its protein product is CATSDGQQETQYF.

The V and J genes are TRBV6-1 and TRBJ1-1; D might be TRBD1 (5 bases). Germline V CDR1 and CDR2: MNHNS, SASEGT. This CDR3 has 13 residues. V was clipped by 2 bases and J by 4 bases, with 8 bases between them. This CDR3 is CASSEQGGTEAFF. The DNA of the CDR3 is TGTGCCAGCAGTGAACAGGGAGGCACTGAAGCTTTCTTT.